This entry concerns a single T cell receptor (beta chain). This record belongs to a study of cytomegalovirus exposure and HLA in healthy donors. Amplification used 60 Vbeta primers and 13 Jbeta primers. Generated by immunoSEQ multiplex PCR, the TCRdb table keeps only in-frame clones and is missing some. The sample holds about 190,000 clones, 84% seen once. V was clipped by 6 bases and J by 9 bases; unmatched bases: 10. The CDR3 loop spans 14 amino acids. Germline V CDR1 and CDR2: MNHEY, SVGAGI. The TCR sequence derives from a boy between 10 and 17 years old in good health and CMV-seronegative. The rearrangement uses TRBV6-5 and TRBJ2-2, with 7 nucleotides matching TRBD2. Sequencing was done on a sample of PBMCs. CDR3 bases: TGTGCCAGCAGCCGGACTAGTAAGCTCCGGGAGCTGTTTTTT. This encodes CASSRTSKLRELFF.